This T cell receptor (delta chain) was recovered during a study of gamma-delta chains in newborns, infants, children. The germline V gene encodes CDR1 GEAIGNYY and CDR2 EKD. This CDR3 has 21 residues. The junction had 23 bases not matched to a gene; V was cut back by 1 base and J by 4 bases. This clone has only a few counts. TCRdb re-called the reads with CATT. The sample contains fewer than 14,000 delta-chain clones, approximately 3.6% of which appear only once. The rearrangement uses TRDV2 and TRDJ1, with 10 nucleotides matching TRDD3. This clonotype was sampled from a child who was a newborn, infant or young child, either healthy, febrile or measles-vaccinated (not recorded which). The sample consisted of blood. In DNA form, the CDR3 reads TGTGCCTGTGACACTCTAACGGTTTCCACCGTACTGGGGGATGGAATCGATAAACTCATCTTT. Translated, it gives CACDTLTVSTVLGDGIDKLIF.